This TCR beta chain is drawn from a study of Graves' ophthalmopathy and Graves' hyperthyroidism. Broader study findings: The authors also found most expanded thyroid clonotypes above 0.001 frequency in blood. Using 13 signatures, a model distinguished ophthalmopathy from stable hyperthyroidism, reaching around 90% sensitivity and 81.08% specificity.

This clonotype was observed a handful of times. Its antigen is not identified. Amplification of TCR beta CDR3 regions used RNA transcripts. The first-round RT-PCR employed HTBI primers together with the Qiagen OneStep RT-PCR kit. A multiplex PCR was then performed as the second round. MiXCR, run by TCRdb on the multiplex PCR reads, gives a single entry per CDR3 protein. The sample holds about 620,000 distinct CDR3 sequences, roughly 20% seen once. Eligible hyperthyroidism cases comprised new diagnoses of under 2 months' duration in individuals aged 18 to 65. Germline V lookup: CDR1 MDHEN, CDR2 SYDVKM. CDR3 length: 14 amino acids. V lost 6 bases, J lost 2 bases, and 6 bases stayed unmatched.

This chain links TRBV28 with TRBJ1-1; 7 bases match TRBD1. The specimen sequenced was peripheral blood. This TCR was sampled from a woman in her late teens or twenties with stable Graves' hyperthyroidism. Some clones in this sample may be carry-over from other donors' samples. The CDR3 DNA reads as TGTGCCAGCAGGGAACCAGGGGGTAACACTGAAGCTTTCTTT. It yields the protein CASREPGGNTEAFF.